The 2 T cell receptor beta chains below were found in one sample sequenced in a study of cytomegalovirus exposure and HLA in healthy donors. The primer mix had 60 Vbeta and 13 Jbeta primers. Sequenced by immunoSEQ multiplex PCR; TCRdb stores in-frame clones only, minus some. The sample includes some 150,000 clones, 80% of them seen just once. Sequences were obtained from PBMCs. These receptors came from a man between 25 and 39 years old in good health and CMV-seronegative.

This clone was seen more than once but under ten times. The chain is built from TRBV5-1 and TRBJ1-1, with 10 bases aligning to TRBD1. Losses at the gene ends were 4 bases for V and 2 bases for J; bases not matched to a gene: 5. Germline CDR1 is SGHRS and CDR2 is YFSETQ. The CDR3 has 15 amino acids. The CDR3 sequence: CASSPGQGFNTEAFF. CDR3 DNA: TGCGCCAGCAGCCCGGGACAGGGGTTTAACACTGAAGCTTTCTTT.

The chain has TRBV5-1 and TRBJ2-2; TRBD2 aligns across 11 bases. V shed 7 bases and J 3 bases; nucleotides not matched to a gene: 2. The CDR3 has 14 residues. The V gene's germline CDR1 is SGHRS and CDR2 YFSETQ. CDR3 loop: CASGGLADTGELFF. The CDR3 bases are TGCGCCAGCGGGGGACTAGCGGACACCGGGGAGCTGTTTTTT.